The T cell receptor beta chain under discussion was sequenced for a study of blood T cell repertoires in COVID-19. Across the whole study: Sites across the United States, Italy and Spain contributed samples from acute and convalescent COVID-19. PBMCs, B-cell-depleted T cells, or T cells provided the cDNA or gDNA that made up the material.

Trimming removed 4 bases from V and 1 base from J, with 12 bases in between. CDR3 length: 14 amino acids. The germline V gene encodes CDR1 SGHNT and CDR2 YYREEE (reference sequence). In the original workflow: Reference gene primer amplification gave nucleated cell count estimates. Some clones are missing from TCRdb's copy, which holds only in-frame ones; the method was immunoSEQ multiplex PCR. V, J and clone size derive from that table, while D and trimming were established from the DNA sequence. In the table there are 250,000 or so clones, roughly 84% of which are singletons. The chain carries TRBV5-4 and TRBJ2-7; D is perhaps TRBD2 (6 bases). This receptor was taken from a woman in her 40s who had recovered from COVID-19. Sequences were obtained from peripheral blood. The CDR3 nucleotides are TGTGCCAGCAGCCGGGACTTAAGTTCCTACGAGCAGTACTTC. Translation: CASSRDLSSYEQYF.